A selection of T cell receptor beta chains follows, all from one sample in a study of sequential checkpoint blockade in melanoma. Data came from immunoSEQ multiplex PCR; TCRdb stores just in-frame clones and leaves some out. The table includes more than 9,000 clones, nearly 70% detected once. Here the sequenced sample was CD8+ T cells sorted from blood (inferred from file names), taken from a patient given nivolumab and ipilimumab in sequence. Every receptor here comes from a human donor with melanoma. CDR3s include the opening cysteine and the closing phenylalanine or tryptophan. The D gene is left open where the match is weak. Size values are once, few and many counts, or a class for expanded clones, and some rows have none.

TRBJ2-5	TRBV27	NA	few	CASSLSWQGGQETQYF	TGTGCCAGCAGTTTATCGTGGCAGGGGGGCCAAGAGACCCAGTACTTC
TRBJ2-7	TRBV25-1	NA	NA	CASSGSEQYF	TGTGCCAGCAGTGGCAGTGAGCAGTACTTC
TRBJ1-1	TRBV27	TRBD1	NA	CASSPSTGEANTEAFF	TGTGCCAGCAGTCCAAGTACAGGGGAAGCGAACACTGAAGCTTTCTTT
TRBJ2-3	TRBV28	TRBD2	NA	CASKVSGVTDTQYF	TGTGCCAGCAAGGTTAGCGGGGTCACAGATACGCAGTATTTT
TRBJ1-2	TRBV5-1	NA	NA	CASSPTLNYGYTF	TGCGCCAGCAGCCCGACACTTAACTATGGCTACACCTTC
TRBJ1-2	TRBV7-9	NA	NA	CASSLTTGLDYGYTF	TGTGCCAGCAGCTTAACCACAGGTTTGGACTATGGCTACACCTTC
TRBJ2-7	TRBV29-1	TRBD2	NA	CSVEGAGAWEQYF	TGCAGCGTTGAAGGGGCGGGAGCTTGGGAGCAGTACTTC
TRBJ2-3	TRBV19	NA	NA	CASTTRDKTDTQYF	TGTGCCAGTACGACCCGGGACAAGACAGATACGCAGTATTTT
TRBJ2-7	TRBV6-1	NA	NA	CASSEGQGRFYEQYF	TGTGCCAGCAGTGAAGGGCAGGGGCGGTTTTACGAGCAGTACTTC
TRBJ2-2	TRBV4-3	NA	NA	CASSQAYRRGELFF	TGCGCCAGCAGCCAAGCATACAGGCGCGGGGAGCTGTTTTTT
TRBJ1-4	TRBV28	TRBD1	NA	CASSFPTGGEKLFF	TGTGCCAGCAGTTTTCCGACAGGGGGTGAAAAACTGTTTTTT
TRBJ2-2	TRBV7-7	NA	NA	CASSLASRGPGELFF	TGTGCTAGCAGCCTCGCCTCGCGGGGCCCCGGGGAGCTGTTTTTT
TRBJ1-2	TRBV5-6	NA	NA	CASSLRVNYGYTF	TGTGCCAGCAGCTTGCGTGTTAACTATGGCTACACCTTC
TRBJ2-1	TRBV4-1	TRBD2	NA	CASSQDGAGGLVWDEQFF	TGCGCCAGCAGCCAAGATGGAGCGGGGGGCCTGGTCTGGGATGAGCAGTTCTTC
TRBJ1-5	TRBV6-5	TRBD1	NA	CASSFQGAGQPQHF	TGTGCCAGCAGTTTCCAGGGGGCGGGTCAGCCCCAGCATTTT